The 4 T cell receptor beta chains below were found in one sample sequenced in a study of blood T cell repertoires in COVID-19. Libraries were prepared by immunoSEQ multiplex PCR; TCRdb keeps only in-frame clonotypes and omits some of them. The sample includes about 120,000 clones, approximately 77% of them seen just once. Source material: peripheral blood. Every receptor here comes from a human donor in a cohort sampled during active COVID-19.

V usage is TRBV19 and J usage is TRBJ2-7, with D possibly being TRBD2 (5 bases). Germline values: CDR1 LNHDA, CDR2 SQIVND (reference sequence). The CDR3 covers 14 residues. Trimming removed 3 bases at V and 0 bases at J, with 9 bases between. CDR3 region: CASSMAGFSYEQYF. The DNA for the CDR3 is TGTGCCAGTAGTATGGCGGGCTTCTCCTACGAGCAGTACTTC.

The rearrangement links TRBV5-1 to TRBJ1-3; D may be TRBD1 (5 bases). The CDR3 has 17 amino acids. Germline CDR1 is SGHRS and CDR2 is YFSETQ. Trimming stripped 4 bases from V and 4 bases from J, with 21 bases between. This CDR3 is CASSPGGAGSNGNTIYF. DNA of the CDR3: TGCGCCAGCAGCCCCGGAGGGGCAGGGTCGAACGGAAACACCATATATTTT.

The chain has TRBV6-6 and TRBJ2-7, with D maybe TRBD2 (5 bases). CDR1 is MNHNY, CDR2 SVGAGI, per germline (reference sequence). V lost 8 bases and J lost 7, with 18 bases in between. This CDR3 contains 13 residues. The CDR3: CASSLTTSGEQYF. The CDR3 DNA sequence: TGTGCCAGCTCCCTAACTACCTCGGGAGAGCAGTACTTC.

The J gene is TRBJ1-1, the V gene TRBV5-8; no clear D. The V and J ends lost 1 base and 1 base respectively, with 14 bases between them. The CDR3 has 16 amino acids. CDR1 SGHTS and CDR2 YDEGEE come from the germline V gene. The chain's CDR3 is CASSLRAQAGNTEAFF. The CDR3 bases are TGTGCCAGCAGCTTGAGGGCCCAAGCGGGGAACACTGAAGCTTTCTTT.